Below, 8 T cell receptor beta chains from the same sample are listed, as sequenced in a study of Ad26.COV2.S vaccination and SARS-CoV-2 variants. Repertoires were generated with immunoSEQ multiplex PCR, while TCRdb's copy carries only in-frame clones and drops some. The profile shows more than 300,000 clones, 70% to 90% of them singletons. Stated treatment: around 19 received Ad26.COV2.S at low or high dose, single or two shots; 5 received placebo; per-sample allocation not given. Sampling occurred on day 63 after the first vaccine or placebo injection. This sample comprised peripheral blood, obtained in a trial of Ad26.COV2.S vaccine versus placebo. These receptors all stem from a person aged 18-65 years who received the Ad26.COV2.S COVID-19 vaccine or a placebo.

The chain employs TRBV30 and TRBJ1-4, with D tentatively TRBD1 (5 bases). In germline, CDR1 is GTSNPN, CDR2 SVGIG (reference sequence). Trimming cost V 3 bases and J 5 bases, with 10 bases left between them. CDR3 size: 13 residues. The CDR3 sequence: CAWSWGVNEKLFF. For the CDR3, the DNA is TGTGCCTGGAGCTGGGGGGTAAATGAAAAACTGTTTTTT.

With respect to this clone: One end of the junction is discordant with germline, which a read error may explain. V is TRBV3-1 (or the pseudogene TRBV3-2) and J is TRBJ2-1; perhaps TRBD2 as D (5 bases). The CDR3 contains 12 residues. In germline, CDR1 is LGHDT, CDR2 YNNKEL (reference sequence). The CDR3 protein is CASSQRTSMTLF. In nucleotides, the CDR3 is TGTGCCAGCAGCCAACGAACTAGTATGACGCTCTTC.

The V call is TRBV10-3, the J call TRBJ2-3; a possible D gene is TRBD2 (5 bases). CDR1 is ENHRY and CDR2 is SYGVKD in the germline V gene. The CDR3 spans 15 residues. V was trimmed by 2 bases and J by 1 base, leaving 10 bases between them. The CDR3 nucleotides are TGTGCCATCAGTGAGAAGCGGCGGGGCACAGATACGCAGTATTTT. This encodes CAISEKRRGTDTQYF.

The J gene is TRBJ1-6, the V gene TRBV7-2, with 7 bases identical to TRBD1. This CDR3 comprises 15 residues. With 5 bases clipped from V and 8 bases from J, the junction kept 9 bases outside the gene matches. CDR1 SGHTA and CDR2 FQGNSA come from the germline V gene. This CDR3 is CASSPRQGSYSPLHF. The CDR3, as DNA: TGTGCCAGCAGCCCAAGACAGGGATCTTATTCACCCCTCCACTTT.

A remark on this clone: A read error may account for a junction end that differs from germline. The chain employs TRBV7-7 and TRBJ2-2; no clear D. Looked up from germline, CDR1 is SSHAT and CDR2 is FNYEAQ (reference sequence). The CDR3 has 13 amino acids. CDR3 DNA: TGTGCTAGCAGCCCCGGTAGAACCGGGGAGCTGTTTTTT. Residues: CASSPGRTGELFF.

This clone was seen more than once but under ten times. The J gene is TRBJ2-2, the V gene TRBV18; 10 positions match TRBD2. Germline CDR1 is KGHSH and CDR2 is LQKENI. The V and J ends lost 2 bases and 10 bases, in that order; junction bases with no gene match: 10. This CDR3 has 16 amino acids. The CDR3 is CASSPSLAGAMEELFF. The CDR3 nucleotides are TGTGCCAGCTCACCATCCCTAGCGGGGGCCATGGAGGAGCTGTTTTTT.

The chain has TRBV10-1 and TRBJ2-7, with D possibly TRBD1 on 5 matching bases. The germline gives CDR1 WNHNN, CDR2 SYGVQD (reference sequence). The CDR3 runs to 14 residues. Trimming took off 4 bases at V and 2 bases at J, with 12 bases between the two ends. The CDR3 bases are TGCGCCAGCAGTGCTACAGGCAAGGCCTACGAGCAGTACTTC. It is translated as CASSATGKAYEQYF.

The chain recombines TRBV9 with TRBJ2-2, with D possibly being TRBD1 (6 bases). The CDR3 covers 13 residues. Germline V lookup: CDR1 SGDLS, CDR2 YYNGEE. Trimming took 4 bases from V and 5 from J, leaving 9 bases between them. CDR3 in amino acids: CASSLGGTGELFF. The CDR3 nucleotides read TGTGCCAGCAGCCTAGGGGGTACCGGGGAGCTGTTTTTT.